This T cell receptor (beta chain) stems from a study of persistence of HIV-infected CD4 T cells. Cells were stimulated with CMV-infected fibroblast lysates at about 9.4 ug/mL. CD40L-negative CD69-negative CD45RO-high memory CD4+ T cells were sorted as populations depleted of antigen-responding cells. The study's findings and limits: Bulk TCR data could not be restricted to HIV-1-infected CMV-responding cells.

Regarding this clone: What it binds is not known.

V trimming: 1 base; J trimming: 4 bases; junction bases outside the gene matches: 7. CDR3 length equals 16 residues. Germline CDR1 and CDR2: LGHNA and YSLEER. The immunoSEQ assay was version 4, run in survey mode. TCRdb's table, derived via immunoSEQ multiplex PCR, lists solely in-frame clones and lacks some. Seen here are 30,000 to 35,000 clones, roughly 82% observed once, and the top ten hold 0.86%. The source material was CD4+ T cells sorted from PBMCs after approximately 19-hour stimulation, sampled from a patient who received antiretroviral therapy. V is TRBV4-3 and J is TRBJ1-2; the match to TRBD1 covers 9 bases. The clonotype was recovered from an adult man with HIV who was CMV-seropositive. The CDR3 bases are TGCGCCAGCAGCCAAGTCCCGGGACAGGGTACCTATGGCTACACCTTC. Translated, it gives CASSQVPGQGTYGYTF.